This is a list of T cell receptor beta chains from one sample in a study of shared clonotypes between healthy human individuals. This table comes from immunoSEQ multiplex PCR, and its TCRdb copy is limited to in-frame clones, with some not included. The data contain some 1,400,000 clones, roughly 97% of them singletons. The sequencing sample was made of naive CD4+ T cells sorted from blood. The receptors here all came from a man under 40 in good health. Both conserved end residues are part of each CDR3. The order of the fields is J gene, D gene, clone size, V gene, CDR3 protein, CDR3 DNA. A D gene is named only where the DNA matches it firmly. The size of a clone is reported for some rows only, either as once, few or many, or as a class for expanded clones.

j_gene: TRBJ2-7
d_gene: .
abundance: .
v_gene: TRBV11-2
CDR3aa: CASSLERAGGPSYEQYF
CDR3nt: TGTGCCAGCAGCTTAGAACGAGCGGGTGGCCCGAGCTACGAGCAGTACTTC

j_gene: TRBJ2-7
d_gene: TRBD2
abundance: .
v_gene: TRBV11-2
CDR3aa: CASSLHGTSGTGDEQYF
CDR3nt: TGTGCCAGCAGCTTACACGGGACTAGCGGGACGGGGGACGAGCAGTACTTC

j_gene: TRBJ2-4
d_gene: TRBD1
abundance: .
v_gene: TRBV14
CDR3aa: CASSQGTGVKNIQYF
CDR3nt: TGTGCCAGCAGCCAAGGGACAGGGGTCAAAAACATTCAGTACTTC

j_gene: TRBJ2-7
d_gene: TRBD2
abundance: .
v_gene: TRBV9
CDR3aa: CASSVGTSGSVQYF
CDR3nt: TGTGCCAGCAGCGTAGGAACTAGCGGCTCGGTGCAGTACTTC

j_gene: TRBJ2-1
d_gene: TRBD2
abundance: .
v_gene: TRBV19
CDR3aa: CASSINIVAGSHEQFF
CDR3nt: TGTGCCAGTAGTATTAACATCGTAGCGGGGTCGCATGAGCAGTTCTTC

j_gene: TRBJ2-7
d_gene: TRBD1
abundance: .
v_gene: TRBV25-1
CDR3aa: CASSKGALLEQYF
CDR3nt: TGTGCCAGCAGTAAGGGGGCGTTGCTCGAGCAGTACTTC

j_gene: TRBJ2-1
d_gene: .
abundance: .
v_gene: TRBV7-8
CDR3aa: CASKQGSSYNEQFF
CDR3nt: TGTGCCAGCAAACAGGGTAGCTCCTACAATGAGCAGTTCTTC

j_gene: TRBJ2-5
d_gene: TRBD1
abundance: .
v_gene: TRBV29-1
CDR3aa: CSVRTGIRETQYF
CDR3nt: TGCAGCGTACGGACAGGGATAAGGGAGACCCAGTACTTC

j_gene: TRBJ2-7
d_gene: .
abundance: .
v_gene: TRBV19
CDR3aa: CASSIGTERIYEQYF
CDR3nt: TGTGCCAGTAGTATAGGGACAGAGCGTATCTACGAGCAGTACTTC

j_gene: TRBJ2-5
d_gene: .
abundance: .
v_gene: TRBV10-2
CDR3aa: CASSVSARETQYF
CDR3nt: TGCGCCAGCAGTGTATCAGCGCGAGAGACCCAGTACTTC

j_gene: TRBJ2-4
d_gene: .
abundance: few
v_gene: TRBV6-6
CDR3aa: CASSYSTGAKNIQYF
CDR3nt: TGTGCCAGCAGTTACTCGACTGGGGCCAAAAACATTCAGTACTTC

j_gene: TRBJ1-1
d_gene: .
abundance: once
v_gene: TRBV4-3
CDR3aa: CASSRGVRNTEAFF
CDR3nt: TGCGCCAGCAGCAGGGGAGTTAGAAACACTGAAGCTTTCTTT

j_gene: TRBJ2-7
d_gene: .
abundance: .
v_gene: TRBV6-5
CDR3aa: CASTRGVIYEQYF
CDR3nt: TGTGCCAGCACCCGAGGGGTCATCTACGAGCAGTACTTC

j_gene: TRBJ2-4
d_gene: TRBD1
abundance: .
v_gene: TRBV4-1
CDR3aa: CASSQVAIGTGQLAKNIQYF
CDR3nt: TGCGCCAGCAGCCAAGTCGCCATCGGGACAGGACAGCTAGCCAAAAACATTCAGTACTTC

j_gene: TRBJ2-3
d_gene: TRBD1
abundance: .
v_gene: TRBV6-5
CDR3aa: CASRLGTGFRHTQYF
CDR3nt: TGTGCCAGCAGACTCGGGACAGGGTTTCGCCATACGCAGTATTTT

j_gene: TRBJ2-5
d_gene: .
abundance: .
v_gene: TRBV29-1
CDR3aa: CSVVRMVGETQYF
CDR3nt: TGCAGCGTTGTTCGGATGGTTGGAGAGACCCAGTACTTC

j_gene: TRBJ1-2
d_gene: .
abundance: .
v_gene: TRBV7-3
CDR3aa: CASSLKGPNYGYTF
CDR3nt: TGTGCCAGCAGCTTAAAAGGCCCGAACTATGGCTACACCTTC

j_gene: TRBJ2-2
d_gene: TRBD2
abundance: .
v_gene: TRBV9
CDR3aa: CASSVASGTAGELFF
CDR3nt: TGTGCCAGCAGCGTAGCTAGCGGGACCGCCGGGGAGCTGTTTTTT

j_gene: TRBJ2-1
d_gene: .
abundance: .
v_gene: TRBV11-2
CDR3aa: CASSPISRVNEQFF
CDR3nt: TGTGCCAGCAGCCCGATTTCCAGGGTTAATGAGCAGTTCTTC

j_gene: TRBJ1-2
d_gene: TRBD1
abundance: .
v_gene: TRBV29-1
CDR3aa: CSVEDVRGRIYGYTF
CDR3nt: TGCAGCGTTGAAGATGTAAGGGGGCGGATCTATGGCTACACCTTC

j_gene: TRBJ2-4
d_gene: TRBD1
abundance: .
v_gene: TRBV28
CDR3aa: CASSTGGAAKNIQYF
CDR3nt: TGTGCCAGCAGTACAGGGGGCGCGGCCAAAAACATTCAGTACTTC